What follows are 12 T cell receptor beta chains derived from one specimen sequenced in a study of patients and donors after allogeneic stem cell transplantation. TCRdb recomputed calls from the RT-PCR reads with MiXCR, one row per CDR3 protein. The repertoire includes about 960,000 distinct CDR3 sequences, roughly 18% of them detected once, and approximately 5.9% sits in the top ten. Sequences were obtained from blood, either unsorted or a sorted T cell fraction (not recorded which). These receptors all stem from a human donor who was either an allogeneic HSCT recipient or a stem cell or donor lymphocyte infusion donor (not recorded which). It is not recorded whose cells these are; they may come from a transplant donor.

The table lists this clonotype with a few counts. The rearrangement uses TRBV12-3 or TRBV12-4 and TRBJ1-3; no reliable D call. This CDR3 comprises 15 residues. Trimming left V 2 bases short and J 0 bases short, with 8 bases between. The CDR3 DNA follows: TGTGCCAGCAGTTTAAGGCAGGTCTCTGGAAACACCATATATTTT. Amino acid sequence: CASSLRQVSGNTIYF.

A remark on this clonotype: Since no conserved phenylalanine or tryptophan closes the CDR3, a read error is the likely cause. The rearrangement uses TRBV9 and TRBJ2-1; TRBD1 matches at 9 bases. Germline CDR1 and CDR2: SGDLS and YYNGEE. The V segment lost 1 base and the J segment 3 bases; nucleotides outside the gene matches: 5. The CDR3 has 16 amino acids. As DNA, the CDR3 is TGTGCCAGCAGCGTAACACCGGGACAGGGCTACAATGAGCAGTTCTCC. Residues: CASSVTPGQGYNEQFS.

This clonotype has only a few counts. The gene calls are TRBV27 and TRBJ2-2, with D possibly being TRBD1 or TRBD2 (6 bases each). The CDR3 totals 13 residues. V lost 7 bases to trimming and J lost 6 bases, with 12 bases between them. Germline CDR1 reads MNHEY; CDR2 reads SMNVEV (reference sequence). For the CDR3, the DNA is TGTGCCAGCAAGGGGGGCCTGGCCGGGGAGCTGTTTTTT. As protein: CASKGGLAGELFF.

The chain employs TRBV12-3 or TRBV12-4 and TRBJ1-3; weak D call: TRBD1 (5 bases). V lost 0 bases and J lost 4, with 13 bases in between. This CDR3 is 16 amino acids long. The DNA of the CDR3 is TGTGCCAGCAGTTTAGCGCAGGGCAGATGGGGAAACACCATATATTTT. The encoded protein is CASSLAQGRWGNTIYF.

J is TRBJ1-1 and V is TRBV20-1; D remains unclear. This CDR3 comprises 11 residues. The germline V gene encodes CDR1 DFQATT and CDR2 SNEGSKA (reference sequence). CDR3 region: CSTWEITEAFF. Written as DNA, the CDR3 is TGCAGCACTTGGGAAATCACTGAAGCTTTCTTT.

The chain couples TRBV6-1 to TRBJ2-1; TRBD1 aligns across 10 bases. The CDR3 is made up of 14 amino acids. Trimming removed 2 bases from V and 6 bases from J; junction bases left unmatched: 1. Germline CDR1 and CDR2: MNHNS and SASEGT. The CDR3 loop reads CASSERTGGNEQFF. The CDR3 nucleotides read TGTGCCAGCAGTGAAAGGACAGGGGGCAATGAGCAGTTCTTC.

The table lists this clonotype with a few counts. This CDR3 is CAIRAGAYEQYF. The CDR3 DNA is TGTGCCATTCGTGCTGGGGCCTACGAGCAGTACTTC. J is TRBJ2-7 and V is TRBV6-6; D gene unclear. The CDR3 has 12 amino acids. CDR1 and CDR2 from the germline V gene are MNHNY and SVGAGI (reference sequence). The V and J ends lost 10 bases and 2 bases respectively, with 12 bases between them.

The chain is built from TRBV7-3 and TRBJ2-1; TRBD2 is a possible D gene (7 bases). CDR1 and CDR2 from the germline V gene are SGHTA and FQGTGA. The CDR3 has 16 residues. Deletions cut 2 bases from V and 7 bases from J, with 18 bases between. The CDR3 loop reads CASSLLWGGTRNEQFF. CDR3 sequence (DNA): TGTGCCAGCAGCTTATTATGGGGGGGCACAAGGAATGAGCAGTTCTTC.

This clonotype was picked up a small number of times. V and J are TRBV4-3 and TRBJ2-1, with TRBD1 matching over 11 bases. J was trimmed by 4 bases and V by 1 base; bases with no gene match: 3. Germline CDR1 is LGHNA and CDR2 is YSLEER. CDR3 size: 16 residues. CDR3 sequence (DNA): TGCGCCAGCAGCCAAGCGGGGACAGGGGGATACAATGAGCAGTTCTTC. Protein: CASSQAGTGGYNEQFF.

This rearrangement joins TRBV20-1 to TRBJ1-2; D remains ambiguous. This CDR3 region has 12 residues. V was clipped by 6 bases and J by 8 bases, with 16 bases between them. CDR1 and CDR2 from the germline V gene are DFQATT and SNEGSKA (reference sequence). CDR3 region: CSAKTASGGYTF. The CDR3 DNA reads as TGCAGTGCGAAGACGGCCTCCGGAGGCTACACCTTC.

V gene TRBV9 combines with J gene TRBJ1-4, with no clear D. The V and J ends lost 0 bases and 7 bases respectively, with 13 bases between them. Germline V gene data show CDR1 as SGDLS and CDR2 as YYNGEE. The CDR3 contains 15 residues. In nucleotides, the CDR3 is TGTGCCAGCAGCGTAGGGCGAACTTTAGGTGAAAAACTGTTTTTT. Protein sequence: CASSVGRTLGEKLFF.

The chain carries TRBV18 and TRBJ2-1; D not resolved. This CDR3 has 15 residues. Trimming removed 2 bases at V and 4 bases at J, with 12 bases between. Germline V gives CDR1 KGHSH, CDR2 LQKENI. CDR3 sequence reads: CASSPGRAQYNEQFF. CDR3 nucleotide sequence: TGTGCCAGCTCACCAGGAAGGGCACAATACAATGAGCAGTTCTTC.